Listed below are T cell receptor beta chains from one sample, sequenced in a study of T cell responses to AZD1222 COVID-19 vaccine. Sequencing used immunoSEQ multiplex PCR; TCRdb keeps in-frame clones, though not all of them. Here the sample spans about 180,000 clones, around 87% being singletons. This material consisted of peripheral blood, taken on day 0 of AZD1222 vaccination. Receptors were obtained from an adult in good health. Each CDR3 is given with its conserved first and last residue. Each record gives: D gene, J gene, clone size, V gene, CDR3 protein, CDR3 DNA. D genes are given only for firm matches. Rows may omit the clone size; those that give it use once, few, many or a size class.

-	TRBJ1-2	-	TRBV9	CASFGLNYGYTF	TGTGCCAGCTTCGGCCTTAACTATGGCTACACCTTC
-	TRBJ2-5	-	TRBV2	CASSDFRGGSVETQYF	TGTGCCAGCAGTGATTTCAGGGGGGGTTCTGTGGAGACCCAGTACTTC
-	TRBJ2-1	-	TRBV5-4	CAARGGGGLYNEQFF	TGTGCCGCCCGAGGGGGCGGGGGACTCTACAATGAGCAGTTCTTC
TRBD1	TRBJ2-7	once	TRBV9	CASSVNARDRGIYEQYF	TGTGCCAGCAGCGTAAACGCCCGGGACAGGGGGATCTACGAGCAGTACTTC
TRBD2	TRBJ2-1	-	TRBV3-1/TRBV3-2	CASSQLAGGYNEQFF	TGTGCCAGCAGCCAGTTAGCGGGGGGGTACAATGAGCAGTTCTTC
TRBD1	TRBJ1-5	-	TRBV2	CASSEAAQGAVQPQHF	TGTGCCAGCAGTGAAGCGGCACAGGGGGCAGTCCAGCCCCAGCATTTT
-	TRBJ1-5	-	TRBV12-5	CASGLFVQPQHF	TGTGCTAGTGGTCTCTTTGTTCAGCCCCAGCATTTT
-	TRBJ2-7	-	TRBV5-1	CASSLLSPADRPSSYEQYF	TGCGCCAGCAGCTTGTTATCCCCAGCCGACAGACCTAGCTCCTACGAGCAGTACTTC
-	TRBJ2-4	-	TRBV11-2	CASSPSAEDAKNIQYF	TGTGCCAGCAGCCCGAGTGCGGAGGACGCCAAAAACATTCAGTACTTC
-	TRBJ1-5	-	TRBV6-1	CASSEVAGISNQPQHF	TGTGCCAGCAGTGAAGTTGCCGGGATCAGCAATCAGCCCCAGCATTTT
TRBD1	TRBJ1-2	once	TRBV3-1/TRBV3-2	CASSQSSKQGPLQYGYTF	TGTGCCAGCAGCCAAAGCAGCAAACAGGGGCCCTTACAGTATGGCTACACCTTC
TRBD2	TRBJ2-3	-	TRBV11-2	CASSLDSSGGRYTQYF	TGTGCCAGCAGCTTAGATTCTAGCGGGGGGCGGTATACGCAGTATTTT
TRBD2	TRBJ2-5	-	TRBV7-2	CASSLAGPVKLAGVQETQYF	TGTGCCAGCAGCTTAGCGGGACCGGTAAAGCTAGCGGGGGTTCAAGAGACCCAGTACTTC
TRBD1	TRBJ2-1	-	TRBV5-6	CASWGRPGQGTYNEQFF	TGTGCCAGCTGGGGAAGACCGGGACAGGGAACCTACAATGAGCAGTTCTTC
TRBD2	TRBJ2-2	-	TRBV27	CASSSPRLAGGRAGELFF	TGTGCCAGCAGTTCCCCGAGACTAGCGGGGGGCAGAGCCGGGGAGCTGTTTTTT
TRBD1	TRBJ1-5	-	TRBV3-1/TRBV3-2	CASSQGGGQGLGQPQHF	TGTGCCAGCAGCCAAGGTGGAGGACAGGGGTTGGGTCAGCCCCAGCATTTT
-	TRBJ2-1	-	TRBV6-4	CASSDSPDSSYNEQFF	TGTGCCAGCAGTGACTCTCCGGACAGCTCCTACAATGAGCAGTTCTTC
-	TRBJ1-2	-	TRBV4-1	CASSQDWPGYGYTF	TGCGCCAGCAGCCAGGATTGGCCGGGCTATGGCTACACCTTC
-	TRBJ1-1	many	TRBV7-9	CASSRGREITEAFF	TGTGCCAGCAGCCGAGGCCGGGAGATCACTGAAGCTTTCTTT
TRBD1	TRBJ2-2	-	TRBV7-3	CASSLRGTANTGELFF	TGTGCCAGCAGCTTAAGAGGGACAGCGAACACCGGGGAGCTGTTTTTT
-	TRBJ1-5	-	TRBV2	CASSEGTTNQPQHF	TGTGCCAGCAGTGAAGGGACAACAAATCAGCCCCAGCATTTT
TRBD1	TRBJ2-2	-	TRBV18	CASSPPGQGTGELFF	TGTGCCAGCTCACCACCCGGACAGGGGACCGGGGAGCTGTTTTTT
-	TRBJ2-5	-	TRBV19	CASSEQGGETQYF	TGTGCCAGTAGTGAACAGGGAGGAGAGACCCAGTACTTC
TRBD1	TRBJ2-7	-	TRBV18	CASSPRTGRYAAYEQYF	TGTGCCAGCTCACCGCGGACAGGGCGATATGCGGCCTACGAGCAGTACTTC
-	TRBJ1-6	-	TRBV19	CASSIGNNSPLHF	TGTGCCAGTAGTATAGGGAACAATTCACCCCTCCACTTT
-	TRBJ2-5	once	TRBV7-9	CASSSGETQYF	TGTGCCAGCAGCTCAGGGGAGACCCAGTACTTC
-	TRBJ1-2	-	TRBV10-3	CAIRQDSYGYTF	TGTGCCATCAGACAAGACAGCTATGGCTACACCTTC
TRBD1	TRBJ2-7	-	TRBV7-8	CASRQDRGPAYEQYF	TGTGCCAGCAGACAGGACAGGGGCCCAGCCTACGAGCAGTACTTC
TRBD2	TRBJ2-5	-	TRBV28	CASSFPRLAGGGHQETQYF	TGTGCCAGCAGTTTTCCGCGACTAGCGGGGGGCGGTCACCAAGAGACCCAGTACTTC
-	TRBJ2-7	-	TRBV5-4	CASSLTGQLVDEQYF	TGTGCCAGCAGCCTAACTGGACAGCTGGTGGACGAGCAGTACTTC